These 22 T cell receptor beta chains originate from one sample sequenced in a study of blood T cell repertoires in COVID-19. Produced via immunoSEQ multiplex PCR; TCRdb's table is partial and in-frame only. The profile shows over 70,000 clones, 80% of them singletons. The sequenced material came from peripheral blood. The receptors come from a man in his sixties or seventies who had recovered from COVID-19.

The rearrangement uses TRBV5-4 and TRBJ1-2; D remains unclear. The V and J ends lost 0 bases and 8 bases respectively, with 11 bases between them. This CDR3 comprises 13 residues. Germline-derived CDR1 and CDR2 are SGHNT and YYREEE (reference sequence). As DNA, the CDR3 is TGTGCCAGCAGCTTGGCCGCAGGCGACGGCTACACCTTC. This gives the protein CASSLAAGDGYTF.

The rearrangement uses TRBV7-2 and TRBJ2-1; 10 bases are shared with TRBD2. The CDR3 contains 16 residues. From germline, CDR1 is SGHTA and CDR2 FQGNSA. V was clipped by 5 bases and J by 7 bases; unmatched bases: 11. The CDR3 nucleotides read TGTGCCAGCAGCCAAACTAGCGGGGTCCCCTCAAATGAGCAGTTCTTC. It yields the protein CASSQTSGVPSNEQFF. Variable domain in full (rest from reference TRBV7-2 and TRBJ2-1): GAGVSQSPSNKVTEKGKDVELRCDPISGHTALYWYRQSLGQGLEFLIYFQGNSAPDKSGLPSDRFSAERTGGSVSTLTIQRTQQEDSAVYLCASSQTSGVPSNEQFFGPGTRLTVL.

The genes are TRBV6-6 and TRBJ1-5, with TRBD1 matching 9 bases. CDR3 length: 15 amino acids. Trimming took 5 bases from V and 1 from J; bases not matched to a gene: 3. Germline V gene lookup returns CDR1 MNHNY and CDR2 SVGAGI (reference sequence). CDR3 bases: TGTGCCAGCAGTCCACAGGGGGCCAGCAATCAGCCCCAGCATTTT. It translates to CASSPQGASNQPQHF.

The chain carries TRBV3-1 (or the pseudogene TRBV3-2) and TRBJ2-3, with 10 bases lining up with TRBD2. Germline assignment: CDR1 LGHDT and CDR2 YNNKEL (reference sequence). The length of the CDR3 is 17 residues. J gave up 4 bases and V 3 bases, and 10 bases lay outside the gene matches. The CDR3 DNA follows: TGTGCCAGCAGCCACCTAAAGAGCGGGGGGGCCGCAGATACGCAGTATTTT. Translated: CASSHLKSGGAADTQYF.

This rearrangement joins TRBV6-6 to TRBJ2-7; 7 nucleotides match TRBD1. The CDR3 totals 15 residues. In germline, CDR1 is MNHNY, CDR2 SVGAGI (reference sequence). V lost 6 bases and J lost 5; bases outside the gene matches: 13. CDR3 nucleotide sequence: TGTGCCAGCAGCCGAAAGACAGGGTTTTTACACGAGCAGTACTTC. Its translation is CASSRKTGFLHEQYF.

V and J are TRBV6-2 or TRBV6-3 and TRBJ1-6; D might be TRBD1 (6 bases). In germline, CDR1 is MNHEY, CDR2 SVGEGT. V lost 2 bases to trimming and J lost 10 bases, with 15 bases between them. CDR3 length: 15 amino acids. CDR3 in amino acids: CASSYSGTFQSPLHF. The CDR3 DNA reads TGTGCCAGCAGTTACAGTGGGACATTCCAATCACCCCTCCACTTT.

The chain joins TRBV5-6 to TRBJ1-2; 8 positions match TRBD1. The CDR3 is 16 amino acids. Germline V gives CDR1 SGHDT, CDR2 YYEEEE. The V and J ends lost 4 bases and 5 bases, in that order; junction bases with no gene match: 13. The chain's CDR3 is CASSLKGQATRYGYTF. DNA for the CDR3: TGTGCCAGCAGCCTGAAGGGACAGGCGACAAGGTATGGCTACACCTTC.

The rearrangement uses TRBV7-9 and TRBJ2-7; TRBD2 matches at 7 bases. The V gene end was trimmed by 3 bases and the J gene end by 1 base; junction bases not matched to a gene: 6. The CDR3 is made up of 15 amino acids. Germline-derived CDR1 and CDR2 are SEHNR and FQNEAQ (reference sequence). The CDR3 nucleotides read TGTGCCAGCAGCTTTTTAGAGCGGGATTCCTACGAGCAGTACTTC. Translated, it gives CASSFLERDSYEQYF.

V usage is TRBV28 and J usage is TRBJ2-4; no firm D call. Germline-derived CDR1 and CDR2 are MDHEN and SYDVKM. The CDR3 spans 11 residues. Trimming left V 8 bases short and J 5 bases short, with 7 bases between. The CDR3 here is CASCTENIQYF. For the CDR3, the DNA is TGTGCCAGCTGTACAGAAAACATTCAGTACTTC.

The chain carries TRBV19 and TRBJ1-2, with unresolved D. V was clipped by 2 bases and J by 2 bases, with 9 bases between them. CDR3 length: 14 residues. Per the germline V gene, CDR1 is LNHDA and CDR2 is SQIVND (reference sequence). The CDR3 sequence: CASSISGDNYGYTF. The CDR3, as DNA: TGTGCCAGTAGTATAAGCGGAGACAACTATGGCTACACCTTC.

The chain employs TRBV5-1 and TRBJ1-1, with 7 bases matching TRBD1. This CDR3 is built from 15 residues. The trim removed 4 bases at V and 3 bases at J, leaving 9 bases unmatched. Germline V gene sequence: CDR1 SGHRS, CDR2 YFSETQ. This CDR3 is CASSPMIGQDTEAFF. The DNA for the CDR3 is TGCGCCAGCAGCCCAATGATCGGACAGGACACTGAAGCTTTCTTT.

The V and J genes are TRBV4-3 and TRBJ1-6, with TRBD1 matching over 9 bases. The CDR3 is 15 amino acids. In germline, CDR1 is LGHNA, CDR2 YSLEER. After removal of 0 bases from V and 7 bases from J, the junction contained 1 base not matched to a gene. CDR3 coding DNA: TGCGCCAGCAGCCAAGATGGGACAGGGAATTCACCCCTCCACTTT. It yields the protein CASSQDGTGNSPLHF.

This chain joins TRBV13 and TRBJ1-2; a possible D gene is TRBD1 (6 bases). Germline CDR1 and CDR2: PRHDT and FYEKMQ (reference sequence). This CDR3 contains 13 residues. Trimming left V 1 base short and J 8 bases short, with 11 bases between. CDR3 in amino acids: CASSLDQGHGYTF. The CDR3 DNA is TGTGCCAGCAGCTTAGACCAGGGGCACGGCTACACCTTC.

This clone showed up just once. CDR3 nucleotides: TGTGCCAGCAGTGACAGGGGAGGGAATGAAAAACTGTTTTTT. It yields the protein CASSDRGGNEKLFF. V gene TRBV6-1 combines with J gene TRBJ1-4, with D perhaps matching TRBD1 (6 bases). CDR3 length: 14 amino acids. Germline CDR1 is MNHNS and CDR2 is SASEGT. The germline V and J ends were trimmed by 3 bases and 5 bases, with 10 bases remaining between them.

The chain recombines TRBV19 with TRBJ1-5; D is ambiguous. The germline gives CDR1 LNHDA, CDR2 SQIVND (reference sequence). The germline V and J ends were trimmed by 5 bases and 6 bases, with 14 bases remaining between them. The length of the CDR3 is 14 residues. In DNA, the CDR3 is TGTGCCAGTAGTTTGGAGCTTTCGGGTCAGCCCCAGCATTTT. Amino acids: CASSLELSGQPQHF.

This chain joins TRBV5-8 and TRBJ2-1; 15 positions agree with TRBD2. CDR1 is SGHTS and CDR2 is YDEGEE in the germline V gene. This CDR3 contains 17 residues. J was trimmed by 9 bases and V by 2 bases; bases with no gene match: 9. The CDR3 loop is CASSFSGLAGGPFEQFF. CDR3 bases: TGTGCCAGCAGCTTCAGTGGACTAGCGGGAGGGCCGTTTGAGCAGTTCTTC.

The chain couples TRBV5-4 to TRBJ2-7; perhaps TRBD2 as D (6 bases). V lost 2 bases and J 5 bases, leaving 11 bases between the germline ends. The CDR3 has 13 amino acids. CDR1 SGHNT and CDR2 YYREEE come from the germline V gene (reference sequence). As DNA, the CDR3 is TGTGCCAGCAGCTTAACGGGGGTGGACGAGCAGTACTTC. This sequence encodes CASSLTGVDEQYF.

J is TRBJ1-2 and V is TRBV28, with 8 positions matching TRBD1. The length of the CDR3 is 13 residues. CDR1 is MDHEN, CDR2 SYDVKM, per germline. V trimming: 5 bases; J trimming: 3 bases; junction bases outside the gene matches: 2. The CDR3 here is CASSMDRDYGYTF. For the CDR3, the DNA is TGTGCCAGCAGTATGGACAGGGACTATGGCTACACCTTC.

The rearrangement links TRBV5-1 to TRBJ2-5; 10 bases are a match to TRBD2. The CDR3 is 15 residues long. The ends lost 5 bases at V and 1 base at J; junction bases unmatched: 5. Germline V CDR1 and CDR2: SGHRS, YFSETQ. This CDR3 is CASSPTSGAQETQYF. For the CDR3, the DNA is TGCGCCAGCAGTCCAACTAGCGGGGCCCAAGAGACCCAGTACTTC. Full variable domain (missing parts from reference TRBV5-1 and TRBJ2-5): KAGVTQTPRYLIKTRGQQVTLSCSPISGHRSVSWYQQTPGQGLQFLFEYFSETQRNKGNFPGRFSGRQFSNSRSEMNVSTLELGDSALYLCASSPTSGAQETQYFGPGTRLLVL.

The rearrangement uses TRBV18 and TRBJ2-1; 10 bases match TRBD2. With 0 bases clipped from V and 0 bases from J, the junction kept 2 bases outside the gene matches. Germline V gives CDR1 KGHSH, CDR2 LQKENI. The CDR3 is made up of 17 amino acids. The CDR3 region is CASSPPSGGASYNEQFF. In DNA, the CDR3 is TGTGCCAGCTCACCACCAAGCGGGGGGGCCTCCTACAATGAGCAGTTCTTC.

The chain links TRBV5-8 to TRBJ2-3; D is possibly TRBD1 (6 bases). The V gene's germline CDR1 is SGHTS and CDR2 YDEGEE. The V end was cut by 0 bases, the J end by 3 bases, with 11 bases between. CDR3 length: 15 amino acids. The CDR3 DNA sequence: TGTGCCAGCAGCTTGGCCCGGACAGTTACAGATACGCAGTATTTT. As protein: CASSLARTVTDTQYF.

The chain has TRBV3-1 (or the pseudogene TRBV3-2) and TRBJ2-2, with 15 bases lining up with TRBD2. Germline values: CDR1 LGHDT, CDR2 YNNKEL (reference sequence). V was clipped by 6 bases and J by 7 bases; unmatched bases: 3. The CDR3 consists of 15 residues. The CDR3 spells CASRRTSGGDGELFF. In DNA, the CDR3 is TGTGCCAGCAGACGGACTAGCGGGGGGGACGGGGAGCTGTTTTTT.